A selection of T cell receptor beta chains follows, all from one sample in a study of blood T cell repertoires in COVID-19. Generated by immunoSEQ multiplex PCR, the TCRdb table keeps only in-frame clones and is missing some. The sample gives 80,000 to 130,000 clones, roughly 90% of which show up once; more than 0.85% is in the top ten. The sequencing input was peripheral blood. The receptors stem from a man between 60 and 70 years old with acute or convalescent COVID-19. Both conserved end residues are part of each CDR3. Fields, in order: V gene, J gene, D gene, clone size, CDR3 protein, CDR3 DNA. A D gene is named only where the DNA matches it firmly. Size values are once, few and many counts, or a class for expanded clones, and some rows have none.

>TRBV5-1|TRBJ2-6|.|.
CASSLDGTGANVLTF
TGCGCCAGCAGCTTGGACGGGACTGGGGCCAACGTCCTGACTTTC
>TRBV12-3/TRBV12-4|TRBJ1-4|.|once
CASSFSTDEKLFF
TGTGCCAGCAGTTTTTCGACAGATGAAAAACTGTTTTTT
>TRBV27|TRBJ2-3|.|.
CASSPSWRDHTDTQYF
TGTGCCAGCAGTCCCTCCTGGCGGGACCACACAGATACGCAGTATTTT
>TRBV6-6|TRBJ2-1|.|few
CASRRAYNEQFF
TGTGCCAGTAGAAGAGCCTACAATGAGCAGTTCTTC
>TRBV19|TRBJ1-6|TRBD1|.
CASSLSLGGPDSPLHF
TGTGCCAGTAGTTTGTCATTAGGGGGCCCTGATTCACCCCTCCACTTT
>TRBV27|TRBJ1-6|.|few
CASSLGSTGRNSPLHF
TGTGCCAGCAGTTTAGGTTCGACGGGAAGAAATTCACCCCTCCACTTT
>TRBV18|TRBJ1-2|TRBD1|once
CASSPRQGADGYTF
TGTGCCAGCTCACCCAGACAGGGAGCCGATGGCTACACCTTC
>TRBV6-5|TRBJ2-1|.|.
CASKPPGTTYREQFF
TGTGCCAGCAAACCACCCGGGACAACCTACAGGGAGCAGTTCTTC
>TRBV9|TRBJ2-1|TRBD2|.
CASSPLAGGGNEQFF
TGTGCCAGCAGCCCGCTAGCGGGAGGGGGGAATGAGCAGTTCTTC
>TRBV24-1|TRBJ1-2|TRBD1|.
CATSDTGTGQRGYTF
TGTGCCACCAGTGACACCGGGACAGGGCAGCGGGGCTACACCTTC
>TRBV5-1|TRBJ2-5|TRBD1|.
CASSQGTGKETQYF
TGCGCCAGCAGCCAAGGGACAGGGAAAGAGACCCAGTACTTC
>TRBV9|TRBJ2-1|TRBD2|.
CASSPGLAGDNEQFF
TGTGCCAGCAGCCCTGGACTAGCGGGAGACAATGAGCAGTTCTTC
>TRBV5-4|TRBJ2-5|TRBD2|.
CASSTGTSGIQETQYF
TGTGCCAGCAGCACCGGGACTAGCGGGATCCAAGAGACCCAGTACTTC
>TRBV10-3|TRBJ1-5|.|.
CAISESQGRGQPQHF
TGTGCCATCAGTGAGTCGCAGGGAAGGGGTCAGCCCCAGCATTTT
>TRBV28|TRBJ1-6|.|.
CAHDRRNNSPLHF
TGTGCCCACGACAGGAGAAATAATTCACCCCTCCACTTT
>TRBV24-1|TRBJ1-2|TRBD1|.
CATSDSRQGGGYTF
TGTGCCACCAGTGATTCGAGACAGGGGGGTGGCTACACCTTC
>TRBV7-9|TRBJ1-6|TRBD1|.
CASSLVGTGFSPLHF
TGTGCCAGCAGCTTAGTCGGGACAGGGTTTTCACCCCTCCACTTT
>TRBV6-1|TRBJ2-4|TRBD2|.
CASSEEVAGNIQYF
TGTGCCAGCAGTGAAGAGGTAGCGGGAAACATTCAGTACTTC
>TRBV28|TRBJ2-1|TRBD2|.
CASSLGGRGYNEQFF
TGTGCCAGCAGTTTAGGCGGGAGGGGGTACAATGAGCAGTTCTTC
>TRBV18|TRBJ2-3|TRBD2|.
CASSPRRLAGTFYTQYF
TGTGCCAGCTCACCACGTCGGCTAGCGGGAACGTTCTATACGCAGTATTTT
>TRBV28|TRBJ2-7|.|.
CASRKQGVGQYF
TGTGCCAGCAGGAAACAGGGTGTAGGGCAGTACTTC
>TRBV6-6|TRBJ2-1|TRBD2|.
CASSYGTSTYNEQFF
TGTGCCAGCAGTTACGGGACTAGCACCTACAATGAGCAGTTCTTC
>TRBV27|TRBJ1-6|TRBD1|.
CASSPWTGGSPLHF
TGTGCCAGCAGTCCCTGGACAGGGGGCTCACCCCTCCACTTT
>TRBV6-5|TRBJ1-6|TRBD1|.
CASSSGTVNSPLHF
TGTGCCAGCAGCTCCGGGACAGTGAATTCACCCCTCCACTTT
>TRBV15|TRBJ1-6|TRBD1|.
CATRPGQYNSPLHF
TGTGCCACCAGGCCGGGACAGTATAATTCACCCCTCCACTTT
>TRBV6-1|TRBJ1-1|.|.
CASSEGGRRTEAFF
TGTGCCAGCAGTGAAGGGGGAAGGAGGACTGAAGCTTTCTTT
>TRBV9|TRBJ2-1|.|.
CASSVANFFNEQFF
TGTGCCAGCAGCGTAGCTAATTTTTTCAATGAGCAGTTCTTC
>TRBV5-3|TRBJ1-5|.|.
CARSLAGKGRSNQPQHF
TGTGCCAGAAGCTTAGCGGGTAAGGGACGAAGCAATCAGCCCCAGCATTTT
>TRBV6-5|TRBJ2-7|TRBD1|.
CASSLKDRSSYEQYF
TGTGCCAGCAGTCTCAAGGACAGGAGCTCCTACGAGCAGTACTTC
>TRBV5-1|TRBJ1-1|.|.
CASSLAGGGNTEAFF
TGCGCCAGCAGCTTGGCTGGGGGGGGTAACACTGAAGCTTTCTTT
>TRBV30|TRBJ1-4|.|.
CAWSLGIQYEKLFF
TGTGCCTGGAGCCTCGGGATCCAGTATGAAAAACTGTTTTTT
>TRBV4-1|TRBJ1-4|.|.
CASSRQSTNEKLFF
TGCGCCAGCAGTCGACAGTCAACTAATGAAAAACTGTTTTTT
>TRBV6-5|TRBJ1-5|.|.
CASRAPRQTNQPQHF
TGTGCCAGCAGAGCCCCGAGACAAACGAATCAGCCCCAGCATTTT
>TRBV11-3|TRBJ2-5|TRBD2|.
CASSRRAGEGETQYF
TGTGCCAGCAGTCGCCGCGCGGGAGAGGGAGAGACCCAGTACTTC
>TRBV28|TRBJ2-3|TRBD1|.
CASSPQTGLTDTQYF
TGTGCCAGCAGCCCGCAGACAGGGCTGACAGATACGCAGTATTTT
>TRBV19|TRBJ2-3|TRBD2|.
CASSSQSGSRSAVSTDTQYF
TGTGCCAGTAGTAGTCAGAGCGGGAGTAGGAGTGCGGTTAGCACAGATACGCAGTATTTT
>TRBV2|TRBJ2-1|TRBD2|.
CASRIRREGSEQFF
TGTGCCAGCAGAATCCGGCGGGAGGGGAGTGAGCAGTTCTTC
>TRBV2|TRBJ1-5|.|.
CASSEAGARSNQPQHF
TGTGCCAGCAGTGAAGCGGGGGCAAGGAGCAATCAGCCCCAGCATTTT
>TRBV3-1/TRBV3-2|TRBJ1-2|TRBD1|.
CASSPGQAYYGYTF
TGTGCCAGCAGCCCGGGACAGGCCTACTATGGCTACACCTTC
>TRBV7-2|TRBJ1-5|.|.
CASSLRQGNQPQHF
TGTGCCAGCAGCTTGAGACAGGGCAATCAGCCCCAGCATTTT
>TRBV5-1|TRBJ1-6|TRBD1|.
CASSVGQGANSPLHF
TGCGCCAGCAGCGTGGGACAGGGGGCCAACTCACCCCTCCACTTT
>TRBV25-1|TRBJ1-1|.|once
CASSVAGYEAFF
TGTGCCAGCAGTGTAGCAGGGTACGAAGCTTTCTTT
>TRBV12-5|TRBJ2-1|.|.
CASGLRDEQFF
TGTGCTAGTGGTTTGCGGGATGAGCAGTTCTTC